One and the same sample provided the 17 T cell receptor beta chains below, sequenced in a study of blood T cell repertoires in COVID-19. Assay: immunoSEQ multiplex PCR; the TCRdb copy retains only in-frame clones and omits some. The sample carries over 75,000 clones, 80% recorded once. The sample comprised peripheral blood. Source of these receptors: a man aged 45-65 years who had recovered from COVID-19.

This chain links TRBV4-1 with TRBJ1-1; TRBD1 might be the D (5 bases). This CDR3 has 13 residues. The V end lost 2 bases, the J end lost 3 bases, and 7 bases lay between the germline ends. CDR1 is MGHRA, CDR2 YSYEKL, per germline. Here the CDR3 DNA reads TGCGCCAGCAGCCAACGACAGTACACTGAAGCTTTCTTT. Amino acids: CASSQRQYTEAFF.

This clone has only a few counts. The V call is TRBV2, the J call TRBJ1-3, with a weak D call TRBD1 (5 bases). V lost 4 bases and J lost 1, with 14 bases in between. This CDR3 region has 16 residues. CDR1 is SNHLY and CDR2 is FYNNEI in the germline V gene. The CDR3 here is CASSVEGNLSGNTIYF. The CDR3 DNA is TGTGCCAGCAGTGTGGAGGGGAATTTATCTGGAAACACCATATATTTT.

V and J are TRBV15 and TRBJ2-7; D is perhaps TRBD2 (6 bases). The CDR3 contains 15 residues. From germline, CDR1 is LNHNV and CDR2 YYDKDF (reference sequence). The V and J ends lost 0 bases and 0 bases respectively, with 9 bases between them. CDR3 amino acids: CATSRDSGSSYEQYF. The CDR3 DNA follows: TGTGCCACCAGCAGAGATAGCGGAAGCTCCTACGAGCAGTACTTC.

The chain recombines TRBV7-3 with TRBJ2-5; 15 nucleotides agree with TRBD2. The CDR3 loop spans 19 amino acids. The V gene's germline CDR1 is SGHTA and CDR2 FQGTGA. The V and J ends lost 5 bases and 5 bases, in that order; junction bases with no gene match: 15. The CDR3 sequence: CASSLDGRTSGRAGETQYF. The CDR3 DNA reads TGTGCCAGCAGCCTGGACGGCAGGACTAGCGGGAGGGCCGGGGAGACCCAGTACTTC.

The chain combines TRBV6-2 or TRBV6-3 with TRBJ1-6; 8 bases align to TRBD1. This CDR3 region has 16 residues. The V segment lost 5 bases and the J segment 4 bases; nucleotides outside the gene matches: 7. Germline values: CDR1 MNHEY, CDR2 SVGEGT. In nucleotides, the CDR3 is TGTGCCAGCAGTCTTGGACAGGGCTTTTATAATTCACCCCTCCACTTT. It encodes CASSLGQGFYNSPLHF.

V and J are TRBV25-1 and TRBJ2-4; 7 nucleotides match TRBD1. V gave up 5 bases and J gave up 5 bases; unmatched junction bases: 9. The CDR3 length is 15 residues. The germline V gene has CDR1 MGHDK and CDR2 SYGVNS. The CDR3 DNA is TGTGCCAGCAGTCGAAACACCGGGACAGAAAACATTCAGTACTTC. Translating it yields CASSRNTGTENIQYF. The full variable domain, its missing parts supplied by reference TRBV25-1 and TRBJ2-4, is EADIYQTPRYLVIGTGKKITLECSQTMGHDKMYWYQQDPGMELHLIHYSYGVNSTEKGDLSSESTVSRIRTEHFPLTLESARPSHTSQYLCASSRNTGTENIQYFGAGTRLSVL.

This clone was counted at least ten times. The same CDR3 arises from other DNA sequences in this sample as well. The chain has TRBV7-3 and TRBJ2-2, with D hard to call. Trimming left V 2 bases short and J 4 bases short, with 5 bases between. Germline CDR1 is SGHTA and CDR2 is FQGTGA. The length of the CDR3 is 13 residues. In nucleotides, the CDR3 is TGTGCCAGCAGCTTATCCGGCACCGGGGAGCTGTTTTTT. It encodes CASSLSGTGELFF.

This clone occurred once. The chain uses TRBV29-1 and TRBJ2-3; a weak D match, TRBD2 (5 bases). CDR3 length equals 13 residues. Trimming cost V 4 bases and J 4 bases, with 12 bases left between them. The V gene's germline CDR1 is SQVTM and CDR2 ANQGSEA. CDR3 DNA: TGCAGCGTTGCGACGGGTAGCGCAGATACGCAGTATTTT. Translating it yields CSVATGSADTQYF.

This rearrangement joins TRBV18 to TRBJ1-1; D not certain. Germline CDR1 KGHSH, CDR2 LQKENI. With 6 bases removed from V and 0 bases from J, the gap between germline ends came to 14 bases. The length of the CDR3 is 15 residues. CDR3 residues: CASSSVGVVNTEAFF. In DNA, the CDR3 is TGTGCCAGCTCGTCCGTCGGTGTAGTGAACACTGAAGCTTTCTTT.

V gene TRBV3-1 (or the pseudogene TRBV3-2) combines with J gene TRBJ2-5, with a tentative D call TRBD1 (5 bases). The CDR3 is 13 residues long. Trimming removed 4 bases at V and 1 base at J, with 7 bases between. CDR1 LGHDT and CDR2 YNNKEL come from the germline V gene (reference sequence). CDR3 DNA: TGTGCCAGCAGCCGACAGAGCCAAGAGACCCAGTACTTC. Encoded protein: CASSRQSQETQYF.

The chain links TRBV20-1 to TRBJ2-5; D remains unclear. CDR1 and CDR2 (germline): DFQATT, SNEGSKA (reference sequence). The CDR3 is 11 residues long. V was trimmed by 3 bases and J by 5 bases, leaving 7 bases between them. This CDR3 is CSASNRETQYF. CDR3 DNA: TGCAGTGCTAGTAATCGGGAGACCCAGTACTTC.

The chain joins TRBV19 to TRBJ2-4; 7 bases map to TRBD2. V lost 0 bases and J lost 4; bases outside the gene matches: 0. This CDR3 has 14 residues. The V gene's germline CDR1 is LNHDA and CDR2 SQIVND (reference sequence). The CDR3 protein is CASSIEGGKNIQYF. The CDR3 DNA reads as TGTGCCAGTAGTATAGAGGGGGGGAAAAACATTCAGTACTTC.

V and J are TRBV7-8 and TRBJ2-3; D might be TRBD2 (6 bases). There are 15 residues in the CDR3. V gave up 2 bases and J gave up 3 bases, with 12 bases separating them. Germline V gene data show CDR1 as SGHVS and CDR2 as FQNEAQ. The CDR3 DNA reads TGTGCCAGCAGCTTATACGGGAGTAGTACAGATACGCAGTATTTT. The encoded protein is CASSLYGSSTDTQYF.

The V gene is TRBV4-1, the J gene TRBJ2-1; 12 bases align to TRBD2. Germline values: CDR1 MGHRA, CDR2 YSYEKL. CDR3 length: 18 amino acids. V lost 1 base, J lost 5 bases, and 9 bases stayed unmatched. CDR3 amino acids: CASSQGPSGRAGNNEQFF. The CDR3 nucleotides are TGCGCCAGCAGCCAAGGGCCTAGCGGGAGGGCCGGGAACAATGAGCAGTTCTTC.

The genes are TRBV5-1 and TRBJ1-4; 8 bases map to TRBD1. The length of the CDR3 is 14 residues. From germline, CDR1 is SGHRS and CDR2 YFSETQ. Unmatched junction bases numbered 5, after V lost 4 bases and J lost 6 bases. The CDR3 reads CASSPGTGYEKLFF. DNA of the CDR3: TGCGCCAGCAGCCCCGGGACAGGTTATGAAAAACTGTTTTTT.

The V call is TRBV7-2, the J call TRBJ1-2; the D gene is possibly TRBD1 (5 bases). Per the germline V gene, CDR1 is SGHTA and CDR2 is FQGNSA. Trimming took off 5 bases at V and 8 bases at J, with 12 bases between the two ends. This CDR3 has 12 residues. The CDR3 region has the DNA TGTGCCAGCAGCCCCCAGGACAAAGGCTACACCTTC. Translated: CASSPQDKGYTF.

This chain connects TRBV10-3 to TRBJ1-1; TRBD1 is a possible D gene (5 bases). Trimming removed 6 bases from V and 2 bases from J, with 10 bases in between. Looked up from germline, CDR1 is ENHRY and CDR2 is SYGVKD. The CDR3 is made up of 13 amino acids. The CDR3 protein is CAIRDNSNTEAFF. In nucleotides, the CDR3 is TGTGCCATCAGGGACAACTCAAACACTGAAGCTTTCTTT.